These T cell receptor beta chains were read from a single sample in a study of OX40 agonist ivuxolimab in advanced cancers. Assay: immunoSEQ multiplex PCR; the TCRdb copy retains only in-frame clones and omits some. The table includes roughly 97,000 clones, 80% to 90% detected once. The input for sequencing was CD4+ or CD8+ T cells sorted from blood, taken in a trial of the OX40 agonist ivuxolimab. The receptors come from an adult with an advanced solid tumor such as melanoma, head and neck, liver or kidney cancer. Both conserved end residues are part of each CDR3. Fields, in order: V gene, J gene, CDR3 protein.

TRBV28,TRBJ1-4,CASSSGTGTLPGGPYEKLFF
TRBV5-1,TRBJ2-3,CASSIRGSWTDTQYF
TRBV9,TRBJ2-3,CASSVRWLPTDTQYF
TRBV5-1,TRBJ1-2,CASKSGHGYTF
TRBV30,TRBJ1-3,CAWSKGVGNTIYF
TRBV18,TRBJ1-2,CASSSGTGEYGYTF
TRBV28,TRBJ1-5,CASSYTGTLSNQPQHF
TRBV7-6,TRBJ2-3,CASSLPGTGYTDTQYF
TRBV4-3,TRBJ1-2,CASSQDWPVGTGTGGYTF
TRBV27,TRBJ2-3,CASWSGGAGADTQYF
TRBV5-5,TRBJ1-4,CASSPLTGPIWEDDNEKLFF
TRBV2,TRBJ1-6,CASSPTGFFTSPLHF
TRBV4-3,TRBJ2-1,CASSQDSQGRNEQFF
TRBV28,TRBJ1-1,CASSRPGNTEAFF
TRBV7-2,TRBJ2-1,CASSPEDYDNEQFF
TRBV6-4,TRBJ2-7,CASSSGELYEQYF
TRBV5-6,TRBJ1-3,CASSFRGAGNTIYF
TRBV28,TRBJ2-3,CASSFPAGGTDTQYF
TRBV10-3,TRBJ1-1,CAISDRSENTEAFF
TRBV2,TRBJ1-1,CASSDYPNTEAFF
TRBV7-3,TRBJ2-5,CASSYGGQETQYF
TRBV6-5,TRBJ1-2,CASSYQQGVGYTF